These 22 T cell receptor beta chains share one sample of origin, sequenced in a study of shared clonotypes between healthy human individuals. CD45RO-negative cells were positively selected for CCR7, leaving out terminally differentiated effector memory CD45RA+ cells. Profiled with immunoSEQ multiplex PCR; TCRdb holds only in-frame clones, not every one. The sample yields about 2 million clones, less than 95% seen once. Sequences were obtained from naive CD8+ T cells sorted from blood. These receptors were obtained from a man between 18 and 29 years old in good health.

The chain is built from TRBV10-3 and TRBJ2-1; 8 bases match TRBD1. There are 16 residues in the CDR3. The ends lost 5 bases at V and 5 bases at J; junction bases unmatched: 11. From germline, CDR1 is ENHRY and CDR2 SYGVKD. The CDR3 region is CAISQSQGARNNEQFF. For the CDR3, the DNA is TGTGCCATCAGTCAAAGTCAGGGGGCGAGGAACAATGAGCAGTTCTTC.

The rearrangement links TRBV4-1 to TRBJ1-2; no firm D call. The germline CDR1 and CDR2 sequences are MGHRA and YSYEKL. Trimming stripped 0 bases from V and 4 bases from J, with 21 bases between. This CDR3 comprises 18 residues. The CDR3, as DNA: TGCGCCAGCAGCCAAGATCTGGGAAAGGTCAAGCCTGCCTATGGCTACACCTTC. Translation: CASSQDLGKVKPAYGYTF.

The chain employs TRBV5-5 and TRBJ1-2; perhaps TRBD1 as D (5 bases). With 3 bases removed from V and 0 bases from J, the gap between germline ends came to 15 bases. The CDR3 runs 16 residues. The germline gives CDR1 SGHKS, CDR2 YYEKEE (reference sequence). The CDR3 bases are TGTGCCAGCAGCTGGACCGCAGGGCAAGCTAACTATGGCTACACCTTC. As protein: CASSWTAGQANYGYTF.

Regarding this clone: The same CDR3 also results from other DNA sequences found in this sample. The rearrangement links TRBV11-2 to TRBJ2-7; D is unclear. CDR1 is SGHAT, CDR2 FQNNGV, per germline. Trimming cost V 1 base and J 3 bases, with 7 bases left between them. CDR3 size: 13 residues. The CDR3 loop is CASSLGGNYEQYF. Written as DNA, the CDR3 is TGTGCCAGCAGCTTAGGTGGGAACTACGAGCAGTACTTC.

The genes are TRBV5-1 and TRBJ2-2, with 9 nucleotides matching TRBD1. The J segment lost 6 bases and the V segment lost 0 bases, leaving 6 bases of the junction unmatched. CDR3 length equals 16 residues. Germline loops: CDR1 SGHRS, CDR2 YFSETQ. The CDR3 reads CASSLEGQGFSGELFF. Written as DNA, the CDR3 is TGCGCCAGCAGCTTGGAGGGACAGGGCTTTTCCGGGGAGCTGTTTTTT. Complete variable domain (other parts from reference TRBV5-1 and TRBJ2-2): KAGVTQTPRYLIKTRGQQVTLSCSPISGHRSVSWYQQTPGQGLQFLFEYFSETQRNKGNFPGRFSGRQFSNSRSEMNVSTLELGDSALYLCASSLEGQGFSGELFFGEGSRLTVL.

This chain uses TRBV15 with TRBJ1-1; D perhaps matches TRBD1 (5 bases). The CDR3 covers 14 residues. Trimming stripped 5 bases from V and 0 bases from J, with 10 bases between. Looked up from germline, CDR1 is LNHNV and CDR2 is YYDKDF (reference sequence). CDR3 DNA sequence: TGTGCCACCAGCGTTTCAGGGATGAACACTGAAGCTTTCTTT. Translating it yields CATSVSGMNTEAFF.

V is TRBV6-1 and J is TRBJ2-5, with D hard to call. Germline V lookup: CDR1 MNHNS, CDR2 SASEGT. V was shortened by 6 bases and J by 4 bases, with 18 bases between the two germline ends. The CDR3 has 15 amino acids. In nucleotides, the CDR3 is TGTGCCAGCAGGGCTAAAGACACGAGACGAGAGACCCAGTACTTC. The encoded protein is CASRAKDTRRETQYF.

The CDR3 spells CASSLIGTTYEQYF. The CDR3 bases are TGTGCCAGCAGCTTAATCGGGACTACCTACGAGCAGTACTTC. The J gene is TRBJ2-7, the V gene TRBV7-8; 7 bases match TRBD2. This CDR3 region has 14 residues. Trimming cost V 2 bases and J 2 bases; bases outside gene matches: 3. The germline V gene has CDR1 SGHVS and CDR2 FQNEAQ.

The chain recombines TRBV6-5 with TRBJ2-3; a possible D gene is TRBD1 (5 bases). Germline V lookup: CDR1 MNHEY, CDR2 SVGAGI. The CDR3 covers 15 residues. V was shortened by 5 bases and J by 1 base, with 13 bases between the two germline ends. CDR3 region: CASSQDTRGTDTQYF. Written as DNA, the CDR3 is TGTGCCAGCAGTCAGGACACCCGGGGCACAGATACGCAGTATTTT.

The rearrangement links TRBV7-2 to TRBJ2-7, with D unclear. The CDR3 is 13 residues long. V gave up 5 bases and J gave up 2 bases, with 10 bases separating them. Germline-derived CDR1 and CDR2 are SGHTA and FQGNSA. The CDR3 loop reads CASSLDRAYEQYF. CDR3 sequence (DNA): TGTGCCAGCAGCCTCGACCGCGCCTACGAGCAGTACTTC.

This sequence joins TRBV6-6 and TRBJ2-2; D is perhaps TRBD2 (6 bases). This CDR3 is 15 amino acids long. Trimming took 6 bases from V and 7 from J, leaving 18 bases between them. Germline-derived CDR1 and CDR2 are MNHNY and SVGAGI (reference sequence). The CDR3 coding sequence is TGTGCCAGCAGCTCCACTAGCAGGTCGGACGGGGAGCTGTTTTTT. Its translation is CASSSTSRSDGELFF.

The chain joins TRBV7-9 to TRBJ1-5, with D perhaps matching TRBD1 (5 bases). Per germline, CDR1 SEHNR and CDR2 FQNEAQ (reference sequence). V lost 5 bases to trimming and J lost 3 bases, with 11 bases between them. The CDR3 has 14 residues. The CDR3 protein is CASSDQGFNQPQHF. CDR3 sequence (DNA): TGTGCCAGCAGCGATCAGGGATTCAATCAGCCCCAGCATTTT. Full variable domain (missing parts from reference TRBV7-9 and TRBJ1-5): DTGVSQNPRHKITKRGQNVTFRCDPISEHNRLYWYRQTLGQGPEFLTYFQNEAQLEKSRLLSDRFSAERPKGSFSTLEIQRTEQGDSAMYLCASSDQGFNQPQHFGDGTRLSIL.

The V call is TRBV6-1, the J call TRBJ2-7, with D tentatively TRBD1 or TRBD2 (5 bases each). V was clipped by 4 bases and J by 2 bases, with 24 bases between them. CDR3 size: 18 residues. Germline CDR1 MNHNS, CDR2 SASEGT. Here the CDR3 reads CASSGLTHRGRTAYEQYF. The DNA for the CDR3 is TGTGCCAGCAGTGGCCTAACCCATCGGGGCCGGACCGCCTACGAGCAGTACTTC.

This clone was counted between two and nine times. The chain is built from TRBV6-5 and TRBJ1-2; D perhaps matches TRBD1 (6 bases). The germline V gene encodes CDR1 MNHEY and CDR2 SVGAGI. This CDR3 spans 13 amino acids. Trimming took off 8 bases at V and 7 bases at J, with 17 bases between the two ends. The CDR3 loop reads CASLSYSGAGYTF. The CDR3 bases are TGTGCCAGCCTATCTTATTCAGGGGCTGGCTACACCTTC.

V usage is TRBV7-6 and J usage is TRBJ2-2; D gene ambiguous. V lost 3 bases and J 5 bases, leaving 16 bases between the germline ends. This CDR3 comprises 16 residues. Germline V gene sequence: CDR1 SGHVS, CDR2 FNYEAQ. The CDR3 sequence: CASSFLGVEHTGELFF. CDR3 nucleotides: TGTGCCAGCAGCTTTCTTGGGGTTGAACATACCGGGGAGCTGTTTTTT.

The chain has TRBV11-2 and TRBJ2-3; D remains unclear. Germline CDR1 is SGHAT and CDR2 is FQNNGV. This CDR3 region has 16 residues. With 7 bases removed from V and 1 base from J, the gap between germline ends came to 18 bases. The DNA of the CDR3 is TGTGCCAGCACCCCCCACCCGACACAACGCACAGATACGCAGTATTTT. It is translated as CASTPHPTQRTDTQYF.

This clone was recorded once. This rearrangement joins TRBV9 to TRBJ2-2; 10 bases agree with TRBD2. This CDR3 has 18 residues. Germline V CDR1 and CDR2: SGDLS, YYNGEE. V shed 4 bases and J 2 bases; nucleotides not matched to a gene: 11. CDR3 DNA sequence: TGTGCCAGCAGCACAGCACTAACTAGCGGGATAAACACCGGGGAGCTGTTTTTT. Protein: CASSTALTSGINTGELFF.

This clone was counted between two and nine times. The chain uses TRBV28 and TRBJ1-5; no firm D call. V lost 2 bases and J lost 2, with 4 bases in between. There are 13 residues in the CDR3. CDR1 and CDR2 (germline): MDHEN, SYDVKM. CDR3 in amino acids: CASSLMGNQPQHF. DNA of the CDR3: TGTGCCAGCAGTTTAATGGGCAATCAGCCCCAGCATTTT.

The rearrangement joins TRBV11-2 to TRBJ2-1; no clear D. This CDR3 contains 16 residues. The germline V gene encodes CDR1 SGHAT and CDR2 FQNNGV. V was clipped by 4 bases and J by 0 bases, with 13 bases between them. CDR3 sequence: CASSWVVGSSYNEQFF. The DNA for the CDR3 is TGTGCCAGCAGCTGGGTGGTAGGTAGCTCCTACAATGAGCAGTTCTTC.

The chain couples TRBV6-1 to TRBJ1-2; TRBD1 aligns across 8 bases. Germline CDR1 MNHNS, CDR2 SASEGT. After removal of 0 bases from V and 2 bases from J, the junction contained 11 bases not matched to a gene. This CDR3 contains 18 residues. The CDR3 DNA follows: TGTGCCAGCAGTGAAGCGCTATCTCAGGGGGCTTTCAACTATGGCTACACCTTC. It yields the protein CASSEALSQGAFNYGYTF.

The chain has TRBV7-6 and TRBJ2-5, with D unresolved. Looked up from germline, CDR1 is SGHVS and CDR2 is FNYEAQ. The CDR3 loop spans 13 amino acids. V lost 3 bases to trimming and J lost 2 bases, with 7 bases between them. Here the CDR3 reads CASSFGEQETQYF. In DNA, the CDR3 is TGTGCCAGCAGCTTTGGCGAACAAGAGACCCAGTACTTC.

The gene calls are TRBV4-2 and TRBJ2-2; the match to TRBD2 covers 13 bases. Germline-derived CDR1 and CDR2 are LGHNA and YNFKEQ. The CDR3 spans 18 residues. Trimming took 0 bases from V and 6 from J; bases not matched to a gene: 7. CDR3 in DNA: TGTGCCAGCAGCCAAGAGCGCCAGGGACTAGCGGGGTCCGGGGAGCTGTTTTTT. As protein: CASSQERQGLAGSGELFF.